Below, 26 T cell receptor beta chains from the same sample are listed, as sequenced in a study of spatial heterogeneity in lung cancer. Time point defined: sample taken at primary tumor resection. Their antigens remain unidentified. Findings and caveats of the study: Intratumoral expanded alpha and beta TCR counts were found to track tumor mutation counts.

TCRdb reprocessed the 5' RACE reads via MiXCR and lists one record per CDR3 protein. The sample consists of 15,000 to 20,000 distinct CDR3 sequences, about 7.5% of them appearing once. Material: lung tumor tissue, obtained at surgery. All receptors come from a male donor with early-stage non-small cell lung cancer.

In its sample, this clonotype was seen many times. CDR3 bases: TGTGCTAGTGGTTCCTTTTCGGGACAGGGGTTCCGTCAGCCCCAGCATTTT. This encodes CASGSFSGQGFRQPQHF. The gene calls are TRBV12-5 and TRBJ1-5; 10 bases fit TRBD1. This CDR3 comprises 17 residues. Trimming removed 4 bases from V and 6 bases from J; junction bases left unmatched: 12. Germline V CDR1 and CDR2: LGHNT, FRNRAP.

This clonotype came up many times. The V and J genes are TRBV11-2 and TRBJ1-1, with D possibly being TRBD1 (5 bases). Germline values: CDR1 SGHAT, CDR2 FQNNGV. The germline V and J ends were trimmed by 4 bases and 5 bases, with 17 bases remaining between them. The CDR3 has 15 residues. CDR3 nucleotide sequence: TGTGCCAGCAGCTCTCAGGGACTTCTAGGTACTGAAGCTTTCTTT. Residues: CASSSQGLLGTEAFF.

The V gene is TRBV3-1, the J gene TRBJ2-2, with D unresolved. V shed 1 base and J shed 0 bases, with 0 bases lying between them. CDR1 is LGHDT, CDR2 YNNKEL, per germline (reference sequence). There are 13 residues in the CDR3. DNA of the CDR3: TGTGCCAGCAGCCAAGCGAACACCGGGGAGCTGTTTTTT. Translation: CASSQANTGELFF.

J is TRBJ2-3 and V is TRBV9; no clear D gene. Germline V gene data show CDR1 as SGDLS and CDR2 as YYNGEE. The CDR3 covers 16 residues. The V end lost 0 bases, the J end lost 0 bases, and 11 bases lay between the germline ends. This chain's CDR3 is CASSVGKGRSTDTQYF. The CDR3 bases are TGTGCCAGCAGCGTAGGAAAGGGAAGAAGCACAGATACGCAGTATTTT.

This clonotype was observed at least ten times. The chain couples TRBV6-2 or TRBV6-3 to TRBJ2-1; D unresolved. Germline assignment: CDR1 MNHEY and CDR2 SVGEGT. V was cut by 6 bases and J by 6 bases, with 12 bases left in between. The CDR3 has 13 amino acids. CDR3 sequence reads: CASSTRWANEQFF. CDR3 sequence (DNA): TGTGCCAGCAGCACGCGGTGGGCCAATGAGCAGTTCTTC.

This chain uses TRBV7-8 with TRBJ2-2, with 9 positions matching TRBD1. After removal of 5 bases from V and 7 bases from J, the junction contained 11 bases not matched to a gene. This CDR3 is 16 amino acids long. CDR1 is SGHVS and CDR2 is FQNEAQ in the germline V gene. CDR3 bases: TGTGCCAGCAGCAGACAACAGGGGGCGCGAGGCGGGGAGCTGTTTTTT. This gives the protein CASSRQQGARGGELFF.

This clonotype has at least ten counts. The CDR3 DNA reads as TGTGCCAGCAGCTTAGGGGCCGGGATTAGCAATCAGCCCCAGCATTTT. This gives the protein CASSLGAGISNQPQHF. The J gene is TRBJ1-5, the V gene TRBV11-2; D uncertain. The germline V and J ends were trimmed by 1 base and 0 bases, with 10 bases remaining between them. The CDR3 consists of 16 residues. The germline gives CDR1 SGHAT, CDR2 FQNNGV.

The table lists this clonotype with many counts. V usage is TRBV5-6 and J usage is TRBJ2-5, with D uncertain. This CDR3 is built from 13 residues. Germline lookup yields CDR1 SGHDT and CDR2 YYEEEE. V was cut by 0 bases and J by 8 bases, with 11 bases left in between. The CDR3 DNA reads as TGTGCCAGCAGCTTGGAGACCGAAGTAACCCAGTACTTC. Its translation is CASSLETEVTQYF.

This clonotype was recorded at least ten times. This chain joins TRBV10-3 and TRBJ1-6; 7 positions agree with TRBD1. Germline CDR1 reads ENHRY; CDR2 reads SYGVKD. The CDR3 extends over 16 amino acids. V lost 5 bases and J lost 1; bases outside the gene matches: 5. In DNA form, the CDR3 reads TGTGCCATCAGTAAGGGGGCAGCGTCCTATAATTCACCCCTCCACTTT. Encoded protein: CAISKGAASYNSPLHF.

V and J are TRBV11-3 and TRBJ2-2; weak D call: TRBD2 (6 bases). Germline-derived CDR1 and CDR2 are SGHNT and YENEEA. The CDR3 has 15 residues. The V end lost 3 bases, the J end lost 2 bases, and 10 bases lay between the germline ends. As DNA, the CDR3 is TGTGCCAGCAGCTTTGTAGCGGCTAACACCGGGGAGCTGTTTTTT. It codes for CASSFVAANTGELFF.

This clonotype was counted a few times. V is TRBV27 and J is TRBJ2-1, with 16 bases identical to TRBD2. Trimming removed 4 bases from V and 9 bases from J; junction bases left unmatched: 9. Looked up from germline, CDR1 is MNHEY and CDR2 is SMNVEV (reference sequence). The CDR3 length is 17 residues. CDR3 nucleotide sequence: TGTGCCAGCAGTTCAGGGACTAGCGGGGGGGCAGGTACTGAGCAGTTCTTC. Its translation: CASSSGTSGGAGTEQFF.

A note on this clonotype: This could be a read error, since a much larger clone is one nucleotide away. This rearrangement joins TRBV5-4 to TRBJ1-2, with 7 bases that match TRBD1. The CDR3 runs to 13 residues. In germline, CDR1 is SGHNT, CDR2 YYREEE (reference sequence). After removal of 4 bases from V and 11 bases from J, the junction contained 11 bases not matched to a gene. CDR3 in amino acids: CASSSRDSLMYTF. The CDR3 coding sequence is TGTGCCAGCAGCAGCCGGGACAGTCTCATGTACACCTTC.

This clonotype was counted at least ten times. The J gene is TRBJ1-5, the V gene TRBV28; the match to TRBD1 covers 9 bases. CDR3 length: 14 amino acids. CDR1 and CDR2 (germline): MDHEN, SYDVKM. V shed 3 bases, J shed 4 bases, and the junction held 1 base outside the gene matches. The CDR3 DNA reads TGTGCCAGCAGTTTTGACAGGGGGAATCAGCCCCAGCATTTT. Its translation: CASSFDRGNQPQHF.

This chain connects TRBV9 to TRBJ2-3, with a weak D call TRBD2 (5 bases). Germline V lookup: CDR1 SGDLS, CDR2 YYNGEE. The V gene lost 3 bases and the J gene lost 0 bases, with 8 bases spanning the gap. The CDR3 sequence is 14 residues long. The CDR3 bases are TGTGCCAGCAGCGGGACTCGGAGCACAGATACGCAGTATTTT. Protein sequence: CASSGTRSTDTQYF.

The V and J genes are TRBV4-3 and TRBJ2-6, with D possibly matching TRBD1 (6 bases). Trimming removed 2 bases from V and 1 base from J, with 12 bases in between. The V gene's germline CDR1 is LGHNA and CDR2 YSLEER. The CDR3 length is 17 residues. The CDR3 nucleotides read TGCGCCAGCAGCCAACAGACAGGAATATCTGGGGCCAACGTCCTGACTTTC. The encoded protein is CASSQQTGISGANVLTF.

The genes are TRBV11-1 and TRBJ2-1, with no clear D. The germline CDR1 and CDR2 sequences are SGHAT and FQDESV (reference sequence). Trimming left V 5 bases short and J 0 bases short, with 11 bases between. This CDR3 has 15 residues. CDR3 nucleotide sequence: TGTGCCAGCAGCCCCCGGCGTAGCTCCTACAATGAGCAGTTCTTC. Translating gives CASSPRRSSYNEQFF.

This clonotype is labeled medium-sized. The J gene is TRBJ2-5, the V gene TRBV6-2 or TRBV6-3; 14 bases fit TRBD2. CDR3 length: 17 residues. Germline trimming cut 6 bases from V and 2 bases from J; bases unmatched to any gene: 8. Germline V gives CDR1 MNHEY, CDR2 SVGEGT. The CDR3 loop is CASREGLAGVGQETQYF. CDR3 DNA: TGTGCCAGCAGGGAGGGACTAGCGGGGGTCGGACAAGAGACCCAGTACTTC.

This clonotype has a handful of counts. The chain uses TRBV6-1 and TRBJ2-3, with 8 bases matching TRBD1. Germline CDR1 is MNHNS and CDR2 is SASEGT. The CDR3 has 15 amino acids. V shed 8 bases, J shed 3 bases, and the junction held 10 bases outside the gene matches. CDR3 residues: CASGGQGLGTDTQYF. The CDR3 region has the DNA TGTGCCAGCGGAGGACAGGGTTTGGGAACAGATACGCAGTATTTT.

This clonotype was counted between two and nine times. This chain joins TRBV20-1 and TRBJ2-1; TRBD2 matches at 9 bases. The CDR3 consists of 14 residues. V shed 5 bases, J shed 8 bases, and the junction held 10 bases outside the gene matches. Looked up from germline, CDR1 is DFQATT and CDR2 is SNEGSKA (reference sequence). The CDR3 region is CSAGGGGVLDEQFF. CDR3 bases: TGCAGTGCTGGGGGCGGGGGGGTTTTAGATGAGCAGTTCTTC.

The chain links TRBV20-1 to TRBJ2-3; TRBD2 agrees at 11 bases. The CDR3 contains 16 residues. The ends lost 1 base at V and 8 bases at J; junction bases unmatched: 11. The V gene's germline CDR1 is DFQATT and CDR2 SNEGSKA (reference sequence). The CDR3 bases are TGCAGTGCTAGAGCCCCGTTAGCGGGGGGGCCGGGTACGCAGTATTTT. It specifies CSARAPLAGGPGTQYF.

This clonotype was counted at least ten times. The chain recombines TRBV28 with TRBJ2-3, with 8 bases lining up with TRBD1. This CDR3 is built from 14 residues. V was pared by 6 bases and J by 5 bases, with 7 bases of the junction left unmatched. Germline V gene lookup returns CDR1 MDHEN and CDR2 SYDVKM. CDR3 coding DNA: TGTGCCAGCAGCTACGACAGGGGTCAAGATACGCAGTATTTT. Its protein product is CASSYDRGQDTQYF.

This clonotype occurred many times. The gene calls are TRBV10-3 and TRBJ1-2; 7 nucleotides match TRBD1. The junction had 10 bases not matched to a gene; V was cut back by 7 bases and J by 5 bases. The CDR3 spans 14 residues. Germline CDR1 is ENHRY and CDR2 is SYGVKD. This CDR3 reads CAITSDRAEYGYTF. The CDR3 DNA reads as TGTGCCATCACCTCCGACAGGGCGGAATATGGCTACACCTTC.

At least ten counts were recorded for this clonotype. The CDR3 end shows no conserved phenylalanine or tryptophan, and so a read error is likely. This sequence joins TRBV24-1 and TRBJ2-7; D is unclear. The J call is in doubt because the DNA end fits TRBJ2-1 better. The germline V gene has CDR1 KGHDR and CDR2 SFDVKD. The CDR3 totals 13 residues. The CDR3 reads CATSETTVQTQFP. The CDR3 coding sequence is TGTGCCACCAGTGAGACAACCGTACAAACCCAGTTCCCC.

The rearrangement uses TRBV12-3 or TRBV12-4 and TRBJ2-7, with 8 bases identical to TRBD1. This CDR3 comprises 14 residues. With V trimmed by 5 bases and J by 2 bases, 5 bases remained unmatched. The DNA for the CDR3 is TGTGCCAGCAGTATTGGGACAGGTCCCTACGAGCAGTACTTC. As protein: CASSIGTGPYEQYF.

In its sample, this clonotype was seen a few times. The CDR3 nucleotides are TGTGCCAGCAGTTTATGGGCAGGGCCGAGTCCTGGGGCCAACGTCCTGACTTTC. This gives the protein CASSLWAGPSPGANVLTF. The J gene is TRBJ2-6, the V gene TRBV28; TRBD1 is a possible D gene (5 bases). V was shortened by 0 bases and J by 2 bases, with 14 bases between the two germline ends. In germline, CDR1 is MDHEN, CDR2 SYDVKM. The CDR3 consists of 18 residues.

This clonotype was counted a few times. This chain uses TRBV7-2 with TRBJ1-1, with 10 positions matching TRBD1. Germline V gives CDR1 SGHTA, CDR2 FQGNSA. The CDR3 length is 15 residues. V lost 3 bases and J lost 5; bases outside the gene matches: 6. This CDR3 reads CASSFRTGGGTEAFF. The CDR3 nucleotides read TGTGCCAGCAGCTTCAGGACAGGGGGGGGAACTGAAGCTTTCTTT.